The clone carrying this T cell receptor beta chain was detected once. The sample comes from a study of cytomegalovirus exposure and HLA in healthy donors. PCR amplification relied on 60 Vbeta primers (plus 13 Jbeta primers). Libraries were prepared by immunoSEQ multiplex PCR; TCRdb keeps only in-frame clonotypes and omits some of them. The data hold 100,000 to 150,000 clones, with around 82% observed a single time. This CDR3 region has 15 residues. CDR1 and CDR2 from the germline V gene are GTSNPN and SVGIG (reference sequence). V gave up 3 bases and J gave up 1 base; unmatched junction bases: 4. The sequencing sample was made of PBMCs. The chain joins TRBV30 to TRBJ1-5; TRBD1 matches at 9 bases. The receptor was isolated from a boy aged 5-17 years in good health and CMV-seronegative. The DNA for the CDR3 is TGTGCCTGGAGGGGACAGGGCTTGAGCAATCAGCCCCAGCATTTT. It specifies CAWRGQGLSNQPQHF.